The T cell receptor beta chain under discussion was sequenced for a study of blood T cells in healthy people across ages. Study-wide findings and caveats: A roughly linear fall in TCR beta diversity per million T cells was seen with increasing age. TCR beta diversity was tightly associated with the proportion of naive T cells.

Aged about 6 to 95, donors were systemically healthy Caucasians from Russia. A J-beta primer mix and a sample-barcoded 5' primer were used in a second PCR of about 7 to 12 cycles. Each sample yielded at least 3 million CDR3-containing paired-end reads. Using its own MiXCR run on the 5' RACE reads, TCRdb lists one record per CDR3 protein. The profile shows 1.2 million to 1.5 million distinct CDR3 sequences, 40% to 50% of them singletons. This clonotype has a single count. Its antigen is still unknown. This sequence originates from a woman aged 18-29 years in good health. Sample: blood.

The CDR3 coding sequence is TGTGCCAGCAGTAGATCCGGGACAGGGGGGGGCGAGCAGTACTTC. Its translation: CASSRSGTGGGEQYF. This chain links TRBV6-5 with TRBJ2-7, with 11 bases fitting TRBD1. The CDR3 has 15 residues. CDR1 is MNHEY, CDR2 SVGAGI, per germline. Trimming cost V 5 bases and J 6 bases; bases outside gene matches: 9.